This entry describes one T cell receptor beta chain. Its antigen is unidentified. This record comes from a study of T cell responses to AZD1222 COVID-19 vaccine. Study-level background: Combined were second doses at about 4 or about 12 weeks. The study, taken as a whole, reports: The number of AZD1222 recipients seropositive at baseline was only five or six. At 160-218 and 743-854, vaccine-associated CD4 TCRs were dominant, and they spanned spike. Donor demographics were predominantly white British with a female majority; clonal diversity may be underestimated.

Only in-frame clones appear in the TCRdb table, and some are missing; sequencing was by immunoSEQ multiplex PCR. Among some 96,000 clones listed, less than 90% were seen once. This receptor was obtained from an adult in good health. The sequencing used peripheral blood, collected on day 0 of AZD1222 vaccination.

CDR3 in DNA: TGTGCCAGCTCCCTCACAGATACGCAGTATTTT. Its translation is CASSLTDTQYF. This rearrangement joins TRBV11-2 to TRBJ2-3; D unclear. Trimming cost V 8 bases and J 2 bases, with 5 bases left between them. The CDR3 covers 11 residues. The germline CDR1 and CDR2 sequences are SGHAT and FQNNGV.